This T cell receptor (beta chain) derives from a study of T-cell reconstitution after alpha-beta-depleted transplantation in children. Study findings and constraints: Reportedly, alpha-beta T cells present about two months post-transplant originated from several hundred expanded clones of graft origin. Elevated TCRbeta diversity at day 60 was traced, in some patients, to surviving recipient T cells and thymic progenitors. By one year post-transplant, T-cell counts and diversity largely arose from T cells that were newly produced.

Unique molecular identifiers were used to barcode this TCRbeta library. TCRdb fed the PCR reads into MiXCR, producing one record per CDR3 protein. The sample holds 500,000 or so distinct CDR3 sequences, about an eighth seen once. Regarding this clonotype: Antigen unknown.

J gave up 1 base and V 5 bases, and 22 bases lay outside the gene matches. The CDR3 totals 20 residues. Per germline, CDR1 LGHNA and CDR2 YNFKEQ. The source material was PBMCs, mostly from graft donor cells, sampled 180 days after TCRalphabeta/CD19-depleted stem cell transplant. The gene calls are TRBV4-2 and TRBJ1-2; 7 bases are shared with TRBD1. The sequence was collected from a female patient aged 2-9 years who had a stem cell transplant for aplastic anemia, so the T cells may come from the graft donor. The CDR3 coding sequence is TGTGCCAGCAGCAACCTGGGATTACAGGGGAATAATTTTATTAACTATGGCTACACCTTC. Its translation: CASSNLGLQGNNFINYGYTF.